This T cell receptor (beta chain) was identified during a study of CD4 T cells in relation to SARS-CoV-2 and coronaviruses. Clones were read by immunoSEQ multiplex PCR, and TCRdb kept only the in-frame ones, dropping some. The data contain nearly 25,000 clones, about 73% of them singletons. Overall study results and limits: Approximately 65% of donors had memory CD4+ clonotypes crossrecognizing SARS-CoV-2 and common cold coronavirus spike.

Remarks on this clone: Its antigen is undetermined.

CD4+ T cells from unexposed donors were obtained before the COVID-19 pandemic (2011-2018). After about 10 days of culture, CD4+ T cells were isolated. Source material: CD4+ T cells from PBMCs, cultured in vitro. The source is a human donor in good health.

For the CDR3, the DNA is TGCGCCAGCAGCTCGGGACTAGCGGGAGTAAATGAGCAGTTCTTC. This encodes CASSSGLAGVNEQFF. The chain links TRBV5-1 to TRBJ2-1; TRBD2 matches 14 bases. V shed 3 bases, J shed 7 bases, and the junction held 3 bases outside the gene matches. The CDR3 sequence is 15 residues long. Germline-derived CDR1 and CDR2 are SGHRS and YFSETQ.